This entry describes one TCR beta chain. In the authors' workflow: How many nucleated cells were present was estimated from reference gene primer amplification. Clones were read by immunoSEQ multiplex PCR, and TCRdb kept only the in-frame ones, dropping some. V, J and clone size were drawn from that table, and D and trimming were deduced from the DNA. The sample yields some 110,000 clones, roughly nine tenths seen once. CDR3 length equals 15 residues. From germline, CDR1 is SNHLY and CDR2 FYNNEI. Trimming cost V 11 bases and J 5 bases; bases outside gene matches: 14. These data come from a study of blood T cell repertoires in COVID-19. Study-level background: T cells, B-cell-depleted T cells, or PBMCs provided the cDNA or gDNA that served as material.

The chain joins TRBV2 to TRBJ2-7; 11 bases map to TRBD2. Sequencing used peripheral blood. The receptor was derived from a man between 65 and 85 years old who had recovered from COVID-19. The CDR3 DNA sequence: TGTGCCTCCAAGGAGGTACTAGCGGGGGAGAACGAGCAGTACTTC. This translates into CASKEVLAGENEQYF.